These T cell receptor beta chains were read from a single sample in a study of blood T cell repertoires in COVID-19. Method: immunoSEQ multiplex PCR; TCRdb's copy keeps in-frame clones and lacks some. Of fewer than 250,000 clones in the sample, more than 75% were seen once. Sequenced: peripheral blood. These receptors were collected from a human donor in a cohort sampled during active COVID-19. Each CDR3 is given with its conserved first and last residue. The order of the fields is D gene, clone size, V gene, J gene, CDR3 protein, CDR3 DNA. A D gene is named only where the DNA matches it firmly. Size is omitted from some rows. Given values are once, few, many or a class for expanded clones.

-	few	TRBV6-2/TRBV6-3	TRBJ1-1	CASSYSGRVRTEAFF	TGTGCCAGCAGTTACTCTGGCAGGGTCAGAACTGAAGCTTTCTTT
-	-	TRBV15	TRBJ2-3	CATSTNRGGSTDTQYF	TGTGCCACCAGCACAAACAGGGGAGGTAGCACAGATACGCAGTATTTT
-	-	TRBV18	TRBJ2-5	CASSPDGRQIKLGETQYF	TGTGCCAGCTCACCGGACGGCCGACAGATAAAACTTGGAGAGACCCAGTACTTC
TRBD1	-	TRBV30	TRBJ2-7	CAWTDRVEQYF	TGTGCCTGGACCGACAGGGTCGAGCAGTACTTC
-	-	TRBV4-1	TRBJ2-7	CASSRQVSYEQYF	TGCGCCAGCAGCCGACAGGTTTCCTACGAGCAGTACTTC
TRBD2	-	TRBV5-4	TRBJ2-1	CASSLGTSGGTYNEQFF	TGTGCCAGCAGCTTGGGCACTAGCGGGGGGACCTACAATGAGCAGTTCTTC
TRBD1	-	TRBV7-8	TRBJ1-2	CASSLWARTGKSNYGYTF	TGTGCCAGCAGCTTATGGGCGAGGACAGGGAAGTCTAACTATGGCTACACCTTC
TRBD1	-	TRBV10-3	TRBJ1-5	CASDPGQGGSNQPQHF	TGTGCCAGCGATCCGGGACAGGGAGGTAGCAATCAGCCCCAGCATTTT
-	few	TRBV9	TRBJ2-3	CASSVGRQISTDTQYF	TGTGCCAGCAGCGTAGGACGACAGATTTCCACAGATACGCAGTATTTT
TRBD2	-	TRBV3-1/TRBV3-2	TRBJ2-1	CASSQGLIRLAGGNEQFF	TGTGCCAGCAGCCAAGGTCTTATTAGACTAGCGGGAGGGAATGAGCAGTTCTTC
-	-	TRBV9	TRBJ1-1	CASSVGGVGTEAFF	TGTGCCAGCAGCGTAGGGGGAGTAGGCACTGAAGCTTTCTTT
TRBD2	-	TRBV7-9	TRBJ2-7	CASSGPGLAGGGSGEQYF	TGTGCCAGCAGCGGACCGGGACTAGCGGGAGGTGGTTCAGGCGAGCAGTACTTC
-	once	TRBV28	TRBJ1-5	CASSPRPGQSNQPQHF	TGTGCCAGCAGTCCCAGACCCGGACAGTCCAATCAGCCCCAGCATTTT
TRBD2	-	TRBV28	TRBJ2-7	CASSFASGSGEQYF	TGTGCCAGCAGTTTTGCTAGCGGGAGCGGCGAGCAGTACTTC